This T cell receptor beta chain originates from a study of metastatic and nonmetastatic thyroid tumors. TCRdb re-clonotyped the PCR reads via MiXCR. Among about 40,000 clones, 11% were seen once, and the ten largest hold 20% to 25%. Treatment of any kind had been given to no patient before thyroid surgery. This clone was seen repeatedly, ten times or more. This clonotype was obtained from a female donor with papillary thyroid cancer or a benign thyroid nodule (not recorded which). Some clones in this sample may be carry-over from other donors' samples. The sequencing sample was made of blood.

In DNA, the CDR3 is TGTGCCACCAGTGATCCCCGAGGGGGGGGAGAAAAACTGTTTTTT. It is translated as CATSDPRGGGEKLFF. The chain is built from TRBV24-1 and TRBJ1-4; D may be TRBD1 (6 bases). Germline V gene lookup returns CDR1 KGHDR and CDR2 SFDVKD. This CDR3 is built from 15 residues. Trimming cost V 3 bases and J 8 bases, with 15 bases left between them.